This T cell receptor beta chain comes out of a study of blood T cell repertoires in COVID-19. At the level of the study: Sites in the United States, Italy and Spain provided acute and convalescent COVID-19 samples. T cells, B-cell-depleted T cells, or PBMCs provided the cDNA or gDNA that served as material.

Study processing details: The authors estimated nucleated cell counts from reference gene primer amplification. Clones were sequenced by immunoSEQ multiplex PCR, and TCRdb holds only the in-frame ones, with some missing. V and J calls plus clone size are reproduced from that table; the DNA served to infer D and trimming. The sample yields approximately 190,000 clones, roughly 81% seen once. CDR1 is LGHDT, CDR2 YNNKEL, per germline (reference sequence). CDR3 size: 15 residues. Trimming took 6 bases from V and 3 from J, leaving 17 bases between them. The gene calls are TRBV3-1 (or the pseudogene TRBV3-2) and TRBJ2-5; tentative D call: TRBD1 (6 bases). Source material: peripheral blood. The receptor was isolated from a woman aged 70-85 years with active or convalescent COVID-19. In nucleotides, the CDR3 is TGTGCCAGCAGTCCCATCAGGGGAACTAAAGAGACCCAGTACTTC. Translating gives CASSPIRGTKETQYF.